This T cell receptor (beta chain) was recovered during a study of control samples from healthy donors and cancer patients (dated by TCRdb to 2018 to 2021). A remark on this clone: The antigen it recognizes is unknown. One base away there is no much larger clone; base qualities are not given.

Its CDR3 holds 15 amino acids, cysteine through phenylalanine. The read is trimmed to its CDR3 DNA, 45 bases read in frame from base 1. At the junction V is shortened by 8 bases and J by 7 bases; bases outside the gene matches: 13. The germline V gene sets CDR1 to MNHEY and CDR2 to SVGAGI. Library creation used the immunoSEQ multiplex PCR assay. TCRdb holds this immuneACCESS table with in-frame rearrangements only. Some clones are missing; in checked studies, unresolved V genes explain under half, and the rest has no known cause. In all, the sample holds under 80,000 clones, and 94% of those were seen once. Roughly 6.1% of the sample belongs to the ten largest clones.

The chain couples TRBV6-5 to TRBJ2-2, and 7 junctional nucleotides match TRBD1. Sequencing was performed on blood. This TCR came from a middle-aged woman in good health. The CDR3 amino acid sequence is: CASQYRDRWGGELFF. In nucleotides, the sequence is TGTGCCAGCCAATACCGGGACAGATGGGGCGGGGAGCTGTTTTTT.